A single sample gave rise to the 20 T cell receptor beta chains below, sequenced in a study of response to subunit inactivated influenza vaccine. TCRdb re-analysed the RT-PCR reads in MiXCR, keeping a single row per CDR3 protein. The table shows roughly 760,000 distinct CDR3 sequences, with 21% occurring only once. The sample was PBMCs from blood, taken roughly 5 days after vaccination. The receptors come from a man aged 50 to 59 who received an inactivated influenza vaccine.

This chain joins TRBV5-1 and TRBJ2-2; 9 nucleotides match TRBD2. Germline V gene lookup returns CDR1 SGHRS and CDR2 YFSETQ. The CDR3 runs 15 residues. V was clipped by 5 bases and J by 5 bases; unmatched bases: 7. CDR3 protein: CASRLTSGRTGELFF. In nucleotides, the CDR3 is TGCGCCAGCAGACTGACTAGCGGACGTACCGGGGAGCTGTTTTTT.

The chain has TRBV4-3 and TRBJ2-5, with 11 bases aligning to TRBD2. The CDR3 has 19 residues. Germline-derived CDR1 and CDR2 are LGHNA and YSLEER. With 4 bases clipped from V and 0 bases from J, the junction kept 13 bases outside the gene matches. The CDR3 spells CASSPRAILAGGHQETQYF. The CDR3 DNA reads as TGCGCCAGCAGCCCCAGAGCAATCCTAGCGGGGGGCCACCAAGAGACCCAGTACTTC.

This clonotype was seen a few times. V gene TRBV28 combines with J gene TRBJ2-5, with D tentatively TRBD2 (6 bases). The CDR3 runs 15 residues. CDR1 and CDR2 from the germline V gene are MDHEN and SYDVKM. V was trimmed by 5 bases and J by 5 bases, leaving 18 bases between them. The CDR3: CASSGVRAGRETQYF. The CDR3 DNA follows: TGTGCCAGCAGTGGTGTTCGGGCGGGAAGGGAGACCCAGTACTTC.

This clonotype occurred many times. The chain employs TRBV12-3 or TRBV12-4 and TRBJ2-7; D is ambiguous. The CDR3 contains 14 residues. Trimming took off 1 base at V and 2 bases at J, with 9 bases between the two ends. The CDR3 is CASSLGGLAYEQYF. The CDR3 DNA reads TGTGCCAGCAGTTTAGGGGGTCTGGCCTACGAGCAGTACTTC.

This clonotype was observed a few times. The chain uses TRBV10-3 and TRBJ2-3; TRBD2 aligns across 7 bases. CDR3 length: 15 amino acids. Trimming took 3 bases from V and 5 from J; bases not matched to a gene: 8. Looked up from germline, CDR1 is ENHRY and CDR2 is SYGVKD. The CDR3 bases are TGTGCCATCAGTGATCCCCGACTAGCAGGAGATACGCAGTATTTT. This sequence encodes CAISDPRLAGDTQYF.

V is TRBV20-1 and J is TRBJ2-7; TRBD1 might be the D (5 bases). Germline CDR1 DFQATT, CDR2 SNEGSKA (reference sequence). The V end was cut by 1 base, the J end by 1 base, with 14 bases between. There are 15 residues in the CDR3. The CDR3 nucleotides are TGCAGTGCTAGAGGGGGCCCCTTCACTTCCTACGAGCAGTACTTC. Its translation is CSARGGPFTSYEQYF.

This clonotype was seen a handful of times. This sequence joins TRBV7-9 and TRBJ2-7; a weak D match, TRBD1 (6 bases). The germline CDR1 and CDR2 sequences are SEHNR and FQNEAQ (reference sequence). This CDR3 region has 15 residues. V lost 0 bases to trimming and J lost 3 bases, with 12 bases between them. CDR3 loop: CASSLAPGHLYEQYF. The CDR3 region has the DNA TGTGCCAGCAGCTTAGCGCCGGGACATCTCTACGAGCAGTACTTC. The variable domain in full, completed from reference TRBV7-9 and TRBJ2-7, reads DTGVSQNPRHKITKRGQNVTFRCDPISEHNRLYWYRQTLGQGPEFLTYFQNEAQLEKSRLLSDRFSAERPKGSFSTLEIQRTEQGDSAMYLCASSLAPGHLYEQYFGPGTRLTVT.

In this sample, this clonotype turned up a few times. The chain joins TRBV5-6 to TRBJ2-5; TRBD2 is a possible D gene (5 bases). Germline lookup yields CDR1 SGHDT and CDR2 YYEEEE. V was shortened by 4 bases and J by 2 bases, with 15 bases between the two germline ends. This CDR3 has 15 residues. CDR3 protein: CASSLRTVSQETQYF. DNA of the CDR3: TGTGCCAGCAGCCTACGGACTGTCTCACAAGAGACCCAGTACTTC.

This clonotype was recorded a few times. CDR3 sequence (DNA): TGCGCCAGCAGCTTGGAACTGGCGAACGAGCAGTACTTC. Translation gives CASSLELANEQYF. V is TRBV5-1 and J is TRBJ2-7; D not certain. Trimming removed 0 bases at V and 5 bases at J, with 9 bases between. Germline V gene data show CDR1 as SGHRS and CDR2 as YFSETQ. This CDR3 has 13 amino acids.

The genes are TRBV4-1 and TRBJ2-5; TRBD1 matches 10 bases. The germline V gene has CDR1 MGHRA and CDR2 YSYEKL. This CDR3 comprises 15 residues. Trimming at V came to 1 base and at J to 4 bases, leaving 3 bases not matched to a gene. Here the CDR3 DNA reads TGCGCCAGCAGCCAAGGGGACAGGGGCGCAGAGACCCAGTACTTC. It translates to CASSQGDRGAETQYF.

This clonotype was observed a handful of times. The rearrangement links TRBV7-9 to TRBJ2-1; no clear D. The CDR3 spans 14 residues. Germline CDR1 and CDR2: SEHNR and FQNEAQ (reference sequence). V lost 5 bases to trimming and J lost 7 bases, with 15 bases between them. The CDR3 nucleotides read TGTGCCAGCAGCACCTCCGCCGAACGTAATGAGCAGTTCTTC. Protein: CASSTSAERNEQFF.

This rearrangement joins TRBV4-3 to TRBJ2-1, with TRBD1 matching 11 bases. The CDR3 has 15 residues. The germline V gene has CDR1 LGHNA and CDR2 YSLEER. J gave up 8 bases and V 4 bases, and 7 bases lay outside the gene matches. The CDR3 sequence: CASSLGQGAIDEQFF. In nucleotides, the CDR3 is TGCGCCAGCAGCCTAGGACAGGGGGCTATCGATGAGCAGTTCTTC.

The sample holds one count of this clonotype. This sequence joins TRBV4-3 and TRBJ2-5; unclear D gene. Trimming took 1 base from V and 6 from J, leaving 9 bases between them. Germline V gives CDR1 LGHNA, CDR2 YSLEER. There are 13 residues in the CDR3. The DNA for the CDR3 is TGCGCCAGCAGCCAAGCTACAGACAAGACCCAGTACTTC. Amino acid sequence: CASSQATDKTQYF.

The V gene is TRBV5-6, the J gene TRBJ1-2; D call uncertain. V was shortened by 2 bases and J by 8 bases, with 19 bases between the two germline ends. CDR3 length equals 15 residues. Germline assignment: CDR1 SGHDT and CDR2 YYEEEE. The CDR3 DNA sequence: TGTGCCAGCAGCTTTTCGGGCCGGTTGGGGAGAGGCTACACCTTC. Translation: CASSFSGRLGRGYTF.

This chain connects TRBV5-1 to TRBJ2-5; possibly TRBD1 or TRBD2 for D (6 bases each). Between the trimmed V and J ends, which lost 1 base and 4 bases, there was a span of 17 bases. Germline V lookup: CDR1 SGHRS, CDR2 YFSETQ. This CDR3 spans 16 amino acids. CDR3 nucleotides: TGCGCCAGCAGCTTGAGTGGGACCCGGGGGCGAGAGACCCAGTACTTC. Protein sequence: CASSLSGTRGRETQYF.

This clonotype was observed a few times. V gene TRBV29-1 combines with J gene TRBJ2-2; the D gene is possibly TRBD2 (6 bases). The CDR3 runs to 14 residues. The V end was cut by 4 bases, the J end by 3 bases, with 12 bases between. Per germline, CDR1 SQVTM and CDR2 ANQGSEA. CDR3 sequence (DNA): TGCAGCGTTGTATCCGGGGGACACACCGGGGAGCTGTTTTTT. Its protein product is CSVVSGGHTGELFF.

In its sample, this clonotype was seen a few times. This rearrangement joins TRBV7-2 to TRBJ2-3; no firm D call. Germline V gene data show CDR1 as SGHTA and CDR2 as FQGNSA. V lost 6 bases to trimming and J lost 4 bases, with 8 bases between them. The CDR3 is 12 amino acids. In nucleotides, the CDR3 is TGTGCCAGCAGGAGGTTGTCAGATACGCAGTATTTT. Encoded protein: CASRRLSDTQYF.

This clonotype has a handful of counts. The chain joins TRBV4-1 to TRBJ2-7; possible D gene TRBD2, 5 bases. This CDR3 spans 16 amino acids. The ends were cut back, 0 bases at V and 1 base at J, with 13 bases in the middle. CDR1 is MGHRA and CDR2 is YSYEKL in the germline V gene. The CDR3 protein is CASSQDAAGGSYEQYF. The CDR3 DNA follows: TGCGCCAGCAGCCAAGATGCGGCAGGAGGATCCTACGAGCAGTACTTC.

This clonotype appeared many times. V usage is TRBV20-1 and J usage is TRBJ1-1, with D hard to call. CDR3 length equals 13 residues. V gave up 3 bases and J gave up 3 bases, with 11 bases separating them. Germline CDR1 and CDR2: DFQATT and SNEGSKA (reference sequence). For the CDR3, the DNA is TGCAGTGCTAGGAATACGGCGGACACTGAAGCTTTCTTT. The encoded protein is CSARNTADTEAFF.

The chain carries TRBV7-6 and TRBJ2-6; D unclear. The CDR3 covers 15 residues. The germline V gene encodes CDR1 SGHVS and CDR2 FNYEAQ. V dropped 5 bases and J dropped 0 bases, with 8 bases sitting between them. The DNA for the CDR3 is TGTGCCAGCAGCCCTCGATACTCTGGGGCCAACGTCCTGACTTTC. Residues: CASSPRYSGANVLTF.